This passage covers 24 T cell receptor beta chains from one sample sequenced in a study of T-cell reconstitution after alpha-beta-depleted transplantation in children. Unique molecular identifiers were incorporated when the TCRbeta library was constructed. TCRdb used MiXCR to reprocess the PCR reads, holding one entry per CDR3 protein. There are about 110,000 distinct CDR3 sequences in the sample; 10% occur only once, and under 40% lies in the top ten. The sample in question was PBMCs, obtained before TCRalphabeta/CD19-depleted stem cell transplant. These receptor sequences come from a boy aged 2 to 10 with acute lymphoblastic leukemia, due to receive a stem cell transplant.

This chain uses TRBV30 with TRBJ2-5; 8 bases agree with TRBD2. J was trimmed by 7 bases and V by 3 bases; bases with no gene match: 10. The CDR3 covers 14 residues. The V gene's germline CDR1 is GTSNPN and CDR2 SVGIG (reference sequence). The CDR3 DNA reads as TGTGCCTGGAGCCAACGGGGGGGCGCGGTGACCCAGTACTTC. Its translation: CAWSQRGGAVTQYF.

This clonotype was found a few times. The CDR3 DNA sequence: TGTGCCAGCAGCCGCGCTGGGGGGGATGAGCAGTTCTTC. It specifies CASSRAGGDEQFF. The J gene is TRBJ2-1, the V gene TRBV7-7, with TRBD2 identical over 7 bases. Germline CDR1 is SSHAT and CDR2 is FNYEAQ (reference sequence). V shed 5 bases and J 8 bases; nucleotides not matched to a gene: 6. The CDR3 is 13 amino acids.

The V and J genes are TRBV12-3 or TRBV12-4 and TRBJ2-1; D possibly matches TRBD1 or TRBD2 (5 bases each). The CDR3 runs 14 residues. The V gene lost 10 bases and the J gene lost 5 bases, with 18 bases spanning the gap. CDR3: CAITPSGLHNEQFF. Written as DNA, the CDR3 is TGTGCCATCACTCCTTCGGGGCTGCACAATGAGCAGTTCTTC.

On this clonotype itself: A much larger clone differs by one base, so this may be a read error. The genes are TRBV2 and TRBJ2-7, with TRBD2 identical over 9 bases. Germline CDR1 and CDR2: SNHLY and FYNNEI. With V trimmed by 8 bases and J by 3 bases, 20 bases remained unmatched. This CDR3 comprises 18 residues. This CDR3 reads CASEGSGRFGKPDYEQYF. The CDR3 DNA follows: TGTGCCAGCGAGGGAAGCGGGAGGTTCGGGAAACCGGACTACGAGCAGTACTTC. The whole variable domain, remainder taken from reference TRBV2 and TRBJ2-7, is EPEVTQTPSHQVTQMGQEVILRCVPISNHLYFYWYRQILGQKVEFLVSFYNNEISEKSEIFDDQFSVERPDGSNFTLKIRSTKLEDSAMYFCASEGSGRFGKPDYEQYFGPGTRLTVT.

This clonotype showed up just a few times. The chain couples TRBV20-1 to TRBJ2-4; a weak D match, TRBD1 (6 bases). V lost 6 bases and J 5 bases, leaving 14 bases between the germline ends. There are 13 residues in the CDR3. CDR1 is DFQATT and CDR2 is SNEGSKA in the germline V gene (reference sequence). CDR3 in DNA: TGCAGTGCAAGGGACACCCCCGAAAACATTCAGTACTTC. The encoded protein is CSARDTPENIQYF.

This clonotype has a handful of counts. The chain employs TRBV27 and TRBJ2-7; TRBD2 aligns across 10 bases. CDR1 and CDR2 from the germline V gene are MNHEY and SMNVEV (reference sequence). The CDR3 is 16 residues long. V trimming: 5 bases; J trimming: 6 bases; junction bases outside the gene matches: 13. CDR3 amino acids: CASSLSGASGSREQYF. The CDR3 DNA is TGTGCCAGCAGTCTTTCCGGGGCTAGCGGGAGTCGCGAGCAGTACTTC.

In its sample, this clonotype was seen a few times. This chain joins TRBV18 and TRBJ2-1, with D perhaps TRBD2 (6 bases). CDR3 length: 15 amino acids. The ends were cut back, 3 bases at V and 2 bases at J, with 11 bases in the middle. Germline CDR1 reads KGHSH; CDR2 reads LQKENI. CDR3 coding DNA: TGTGCCAGCTCACCCTTAGGAGGGACCTACAATGAGCAGTTCTTC. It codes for CASSPLGGTYNEQFF.

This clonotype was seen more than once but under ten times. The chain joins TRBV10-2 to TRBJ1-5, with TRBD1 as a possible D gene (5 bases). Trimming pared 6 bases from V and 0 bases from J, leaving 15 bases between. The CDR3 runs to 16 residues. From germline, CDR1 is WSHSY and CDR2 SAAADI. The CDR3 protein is CASRPGTGVSNQPQHF. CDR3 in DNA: TGCGCCAGCAGACCCGGGACGGGGGTTAGCAATCAGCCCCAGCATTTT.

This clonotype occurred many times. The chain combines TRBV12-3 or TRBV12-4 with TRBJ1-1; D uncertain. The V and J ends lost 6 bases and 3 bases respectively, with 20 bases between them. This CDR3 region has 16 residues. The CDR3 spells CASSRTAGKTDTEAFF. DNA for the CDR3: TGTGCCAGCAGCAGGACCGCCGGAAAAACAGACACTGAAGCTTTCTTT.

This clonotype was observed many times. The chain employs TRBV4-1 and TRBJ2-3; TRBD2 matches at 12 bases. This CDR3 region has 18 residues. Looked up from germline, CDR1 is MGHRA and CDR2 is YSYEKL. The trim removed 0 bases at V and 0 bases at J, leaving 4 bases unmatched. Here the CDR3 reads CASSQESGTSGSTDTQYF. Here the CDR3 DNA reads TGCGCCAGCAGCCAAGAGTCCGGGACTAGCGGGAGCACAGATACGCAGTATTTT.

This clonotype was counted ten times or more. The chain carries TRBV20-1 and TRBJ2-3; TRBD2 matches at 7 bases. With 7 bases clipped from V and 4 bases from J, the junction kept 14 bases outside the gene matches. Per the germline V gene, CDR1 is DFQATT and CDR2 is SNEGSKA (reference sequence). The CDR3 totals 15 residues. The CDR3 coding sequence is TGCAGTGGCTGGGCAGGCGGAGGGAGGGCAGATACGCAGTATTTT. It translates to CSGWAGGGRADTQYF.

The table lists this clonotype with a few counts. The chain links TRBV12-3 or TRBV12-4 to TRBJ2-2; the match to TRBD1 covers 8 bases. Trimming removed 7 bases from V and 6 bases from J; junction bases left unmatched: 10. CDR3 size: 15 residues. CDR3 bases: TGTGCCAGCATGGGGGCAGGGGGCGCCCCCGGGGAGCTGTTTTTT. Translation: CASMGAGGAPGELFF.

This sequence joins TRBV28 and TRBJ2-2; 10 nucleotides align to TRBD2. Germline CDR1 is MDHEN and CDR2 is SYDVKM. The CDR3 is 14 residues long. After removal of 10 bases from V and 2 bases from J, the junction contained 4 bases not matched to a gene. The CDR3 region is CAIPSGSNTGELFF. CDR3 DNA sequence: TGTGCCATCCCTAGCGGGAGTAACACCGGGGAGCTGTTTTTT.

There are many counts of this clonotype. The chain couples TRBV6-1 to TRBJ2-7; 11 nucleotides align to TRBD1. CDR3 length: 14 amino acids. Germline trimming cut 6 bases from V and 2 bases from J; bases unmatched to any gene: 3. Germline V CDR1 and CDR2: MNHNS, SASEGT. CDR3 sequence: CASSGTGGPYEQYF. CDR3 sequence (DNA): TGTGCCAGCAGCGGGACAGGGGGACCCTACGAGCAGTACTTC.

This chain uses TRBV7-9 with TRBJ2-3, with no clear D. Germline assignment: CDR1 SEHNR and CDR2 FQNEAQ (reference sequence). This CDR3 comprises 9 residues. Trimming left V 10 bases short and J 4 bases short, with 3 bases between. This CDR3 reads CATPDTQYF. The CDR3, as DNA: TGTGCCACCCCAGATACGCAGTATTTT.

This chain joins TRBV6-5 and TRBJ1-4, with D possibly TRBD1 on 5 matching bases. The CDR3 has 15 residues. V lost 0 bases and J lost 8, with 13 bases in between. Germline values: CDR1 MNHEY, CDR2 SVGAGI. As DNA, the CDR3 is TGTGCCAGCAGTTACTCGGGGCCAGGGCGAGAAAAACTGTTTTTT. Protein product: CASSYSGPGREKLFF.

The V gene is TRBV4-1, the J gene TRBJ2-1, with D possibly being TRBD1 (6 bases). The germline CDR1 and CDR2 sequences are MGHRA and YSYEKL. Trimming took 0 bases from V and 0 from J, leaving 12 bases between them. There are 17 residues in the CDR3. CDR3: CASSQDLDRSSYNEQFF. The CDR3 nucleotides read TGCGCCAGCAGCCAAGACTTAGACAGGAGCTCCTACAATGAGCAGTTCTTC.

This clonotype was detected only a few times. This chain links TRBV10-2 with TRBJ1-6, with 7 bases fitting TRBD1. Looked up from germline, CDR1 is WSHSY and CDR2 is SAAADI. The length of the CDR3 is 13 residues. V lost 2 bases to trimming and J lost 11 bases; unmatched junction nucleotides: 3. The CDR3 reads CASSEDRATPLHF. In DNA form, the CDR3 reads TGCGCCAGCAGTGAGGACAGGGCCACACCCCTCCACTTT.

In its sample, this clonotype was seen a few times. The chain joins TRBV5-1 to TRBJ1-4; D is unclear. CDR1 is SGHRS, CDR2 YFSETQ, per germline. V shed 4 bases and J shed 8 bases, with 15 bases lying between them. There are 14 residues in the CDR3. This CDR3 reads CASSPTGIGEKLFF. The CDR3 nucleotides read TGCGCCAGCAGCCCCACCGGGATAGGGGAAAAACTGTTTTTT. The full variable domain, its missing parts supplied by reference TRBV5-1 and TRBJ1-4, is KAGVTQTPRYLIKTRGQQVTLSCSPISGHRSVSWYQQTPGQGLQFLFEYFSETQRNKGNFPGRFSGRQFSNSRSEMNVSTLELGDSALYLCASSPTGIGEKLFFGSGTQLSVL.

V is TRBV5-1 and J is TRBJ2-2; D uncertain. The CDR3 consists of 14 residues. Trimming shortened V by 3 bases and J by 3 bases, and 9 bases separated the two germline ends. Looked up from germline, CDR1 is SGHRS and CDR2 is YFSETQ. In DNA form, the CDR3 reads TGCGCCAGCAGCTCCCAAGGGTACACCGGGGAGCTGTTTTTT. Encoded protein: CASSSQGYTGELFF.

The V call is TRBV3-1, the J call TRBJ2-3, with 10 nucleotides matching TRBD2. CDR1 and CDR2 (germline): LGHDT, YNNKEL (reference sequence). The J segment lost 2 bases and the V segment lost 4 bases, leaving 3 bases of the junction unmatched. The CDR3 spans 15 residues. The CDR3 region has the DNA TGTGCCAGCAGCCCAGCGGGAGGGGCCACAGATACGCAGTATTTT. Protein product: CASSPAGGATDTQYF.

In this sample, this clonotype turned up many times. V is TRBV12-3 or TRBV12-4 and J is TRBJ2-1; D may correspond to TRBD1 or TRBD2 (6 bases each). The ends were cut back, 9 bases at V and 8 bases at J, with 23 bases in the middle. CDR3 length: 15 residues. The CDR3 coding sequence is TGTGCCAGGGTCGGAAGTGGGGGGCGCATCGATGAGCAGTTCTTC. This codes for CARVGSGGRIDEQFF.

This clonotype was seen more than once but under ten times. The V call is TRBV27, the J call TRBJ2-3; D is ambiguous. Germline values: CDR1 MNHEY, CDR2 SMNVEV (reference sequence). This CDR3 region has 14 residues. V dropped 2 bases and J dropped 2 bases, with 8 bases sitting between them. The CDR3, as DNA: TGTGCCAGCAGTTTAAATTGGGCCACAGATACGCAGTATTTT. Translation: CASSLNWATDTQYF.

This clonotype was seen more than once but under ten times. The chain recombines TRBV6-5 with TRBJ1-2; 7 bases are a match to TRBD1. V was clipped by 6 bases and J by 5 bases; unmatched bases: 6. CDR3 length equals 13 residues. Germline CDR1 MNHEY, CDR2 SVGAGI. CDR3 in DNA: TGTGCCAGCAGCCCAGGACAGGATTATGGCTACACCTTC. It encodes CASSPGQDYGYTF.